The source of this T cell receptor (beta chain) is a study of OX40 agonist ivuxolimab in advanced cancers. Study in general: Averaging about 60 years in age, with a range of 23 to 79, the cohort was about 86% male.

This CDR3 is built from 16 residues. The J segment lost 2 bases and the V segment lost 6 bases, leaving 7 bases of the junction unmatched. Germline loops: CDR1 MNHNY, CDR2 SVGAGI (reference sequence). Note on this clone: Antigen unknown.

General study results and limits: At 0.1 to 3.0 mg/kg and by week 6, clonal expansion occurred in CD4+ and CD8+ blood T cells.

Produced via immunoSEQ multiplex PCR; TCRdb's table is partial and in-frame only. The sample gives 48,000 or so clones, roughly 86% of which show up once; over 1.5% is in the top ten. The genes are TRBV6-6 and TRBJ1-5, with 10 bases aligning to TRBD1. The TCR sequence derives from an adult with an advanced solid tumor such as melanoma, head and neck, liver or kidney cancer. This specimen consisted of CD4+ or CD8+ T cells sorted from blood, obtained in a trial of the OX40 agonist ivuxolimab. DNA for the CDR3: TGTGCCAGCAGAGGGACAGGGGACAAGGGCAATCAGCCCCAGCATTTT. This translates into CASRGTGDKGNQPQHF.